The 20 T cell receptor beta chains listed next were all sequenced from one sample in a study of CD8+CD57+ T cells in acquired aplastic anemia. All patients picked for sequencing had shown, by flow cytometry, an expansion of CD8+CD57+ cells. The template used for profiling TCR beta VDJ and CDR3 was genomic DNA. TCRdb reanalysed the reads using MiXCR and keeps one entry per CDR3 protein. This sample has approximately 220,000 distinct CDR3 sequences; 47% occur once, and the top ten carry 6.5% to 10%. Sequenced sample: sorted CD4+, CD8+, or CD8+CD57+ T cells (not recorded which) from PBMCs. Receptors originate from a human donor with aplastic anemia.

This chain joins TRBV20-1 and TRBJ1-1; D gene ambiguous. The CDR3 runs to 12 residues. CDR1 and CDR2 (germline): DFQATT, SNEGSKA (reference sequence). V was pared by 8 bases and J by 2 bases, with 12 bases between. The DNA for the CDR3 is TGCAGTTCCTTGGGCACCAACACTGAAGCTTTCTTT. Translated: CSSLGTNTEAFF.

This chain connects TRBV19 to TRBJ1-3; D is possibly TRBD1 (5 bases). This CDR3 region has 14 residues. Germline assignment: CDR1 LNHDA and CDR2 SQIVND (reference sequence). V lost 6 bases and J lost 4, with 13 bases in between. In DNA, the CDR3 is TGTGCCAGTAGCTCAAGGGGTTACGGAAACACCATATATTTT. Residues: CASSSRGYGNTIYF.

This clonotype appeared many times. The chain employs TRBV16 and TRBJ1-5; D is unresolved. With 0 bases removed from V and 2 bases from J, the gap between germline ends came to 8 bases. The CDR3 totals 15 residues. The germline CDR1 and CDR2 sequences are KGHSY and FQNENV. The CDR3 nucleotides are TGTGCCAGCAGCCAATCACCGTCGGGCAATCAGCCCCAGCATTTT. Translated, it gives CASSQSPSGNQPQHF.

There are many counts of this clonotype. The CDR3 is CSARERLAGGGEQFF. The CDR3 DNA sequence: TGCAGTGCTAGAGAGCGACTAGCGGGGGGTGGTGAGCAGTTCTTC. V is TRBV20-1 and J is TRBJ2-1, with 13 nucleotides matching TRBD2. Trimming cost V 0 bases and J 9 bases; bases outside gene matches: 5. CDR1 is DFQATT, CDR2 SNEGSKA, per germline (reference sequence). The CDR3 contains 15 residues.

The J gene is TRBJ2-7, the V gene TRBV30; 12 bases map to TRBD2. V was clipped by 3 bases and J by 1 base; unmatched bases: 4. This CDR3 region has 15 residues. Per germline, CDR1 GTSNPN and CDR2 SVGIG (reference sequence). In DNA form, the CDR3 reads TGTGCCTGGAGCCCACTAGCGGGAGGTTCCTACGAGCAGTACTTC. This codes for CAWSPLAGGSYEQYF. Drawing the rest from reference TRBV30 and TRBJ2-7, the complete variable domain is SQTIHQWPATLVQPVGSPLSLECTVEGTSNPNLYWYRQAAGRGLQLLFYSVGIGQISSEVPQNLSASRPQDRQFILSSKKLLLSDSGFYLCAWSPLAGGSYEQYFGPGTRLTVT.

V gene TRBV2 combines with J gene TRBJ1-5; 9 positions match TRBD1. Trimming cost V 4 bases and J 6 bases; bases outside gene matches: 10. This CDR3 contains 16 residues. The germline V gene encodes CDR1 SNHLY and CDR2 FYNNEI. The CDR3 spells CASSGPGQGFSQPQHF. DNA of the CDR3: TGTGCCAGCAGTGGTCCGGGACAGGGCTTCTCTCAGCCCCAGCATTTT.

The chain couples TRBV15 to TRBJ1-4, with D tentatively TRBD1 (6 bases). V was clipped by 5 bases and J by 8 bases, with 15 bases between them. The CDR3 is 14 amino acids. Germline lookup yields CDR1 LNHNV and CDR2 YYDKDF (reference sequence). The CDR3 loop reads CATSPRGGQEKLFF. The DNA for the CDR3 is TGTGCCACCAGCCCTAGGGGGGGTCAGGAAAAACTGTTTTTT.

The chain employs TRBV7-3 and TRBJ1-1, with D perhaps matching TRBD1 (6 bases). The V end was cut by 1 base, the J end by 8 bases, with 11 bases between. Germline CDR1 reads SGHTA; CDR2 reads FQGTGA. This CDR3 has 13 amino acids. CDR3 DNA: TGTGCCAGCAGCTTAAACTCACAGGGCGAAGCTTTCTTT. Amino acids: CASSLNSQGEAFF. The full variable domain, its missing parts supplied by reference TRBV7-3 and TRBJ1-1, is GAGVSQTPSNKVTEKGKYVELRCDPISGHTALYWYRQSLGQGPEFLIYFQGTGAADDSGLPNDRFFAVRPEGSVSTLKIQRTERGDSAVYLCASSLNSQGEAFFGQGTRLTVV.

This clonotype was seen repeatedly, ten times or more. The genes are TRBV7-3 and TRBJ1-1; D not resolved. Germline CDR1 reads SGHTA; CDR2 reads FQGTGA. The CDR3 has 13 residues. The ends were cut back, 0 bases at V and 5 bases at J, with 7 bases in the middle. CDR3: CASSLTGRTEAFF. The DNA of the CDR3 is TGTGCCAGCAGCTTAACCGGTCGGACTGAAGCTTTCTTT. Variable domain in full (rest from reference TRBV7-3 and TRBJ1-1): GAGVSQTPSNKVTEKGKYVELRCDPISGHTALYWYRQSLGQGPEFLIYFQGTGAADDSGLPNDRFFAVRPEGSVSTLKIQRTERGDSAVYLCASSLTGRTEAFFGQGTRLTVV.

This clonotype was counted at least ten times. The chain couples TRBV29-1 to TRBJ2-7; D perhaps matches TRBD1 (6 bases). V was trimmed by 3 bases and J by 3 bases, leaving 12 bases between them. Germline lookup yields CDR1 SQVTM and CDR2 ANQGSEA. The CDR3 length is 13 residues. The CDR3 sequence: CSVEGASGYEQYF. Written as DNA, the CDR3 is TGCAGCGTTGAGGGGGCATCGGGCTACGAGCAGTACTTC.

This clonotype appeared once. The genes are TRBV20-1 and TRBJ1-1; D gene ambiguous. Looked up from germline, CDR1 is DFQATT and CDR2 is SNEGSKA (reference sequence). CDR3 length: 13 residues. The germline V and J ends were trimmed by 1 base and 3 bases, with 9 bases remaining between them. The CDR3 DNA is TGCAGTGCTAGAGGGGAGAGGGACACTGAAGCTTTCTTT. Its protein is CSARGERDTEAFF.

This clonotype was recorded at least ten times. The J gene is TRBJ2-7, the V gene TRBV7-9, with D possibly being TRBD2 (6 bases). There are 16 residues in the CDR3. Germline V gene sequence: CDR1 SEHNR, CDR2 FQNEAQ (reference sequence). Trimming pared 4 bases from V and 3 bases from J, leaving 19 bases between. The CDR3 nucleotides are TGTGCCAGCAGCTCGGCCCGGTCTCCGGGGGACTACGAGCAGTACTTC. Translating it yields CASSSARSPGDYEQYF.

This chain joins TRBV30 and TRBJ1-1; D remains ambiguous. CDR3 length: 14 residues. V was shortened by 5 bases and J by 1 base, with 14 bases between the two germline ends. The V gene's germline CDR1 is GTSNPN and CDR2 SVGIG (reference sequence). The CDR3 is CAWVPSWRNTEAFF. DNA for the CDR3: TGTGCCTGGGTGCCCTCCTGGAGGAACACTGAAGCTTTCTTT.

V gene TRBV10-2 combines with J gene TRBJ2-3, with unresolved D. Germline CDR1 reads WSHSY; CDR2 reads SAAADI. The germline V and J ends were trimmed by 6 bases and 2 bases, with 9 bases remaining between them. This CDR3 has 13 residues. The DNA for the CDR3 is TGCGCCAGCAGAACACAGACCACAGATACGCAGTATTTT. Translation gives CASRTQTTDTQYF.

This clonotype occurred many times. The chain has TRBV10-3 and TRBJ1-2, with D perhaps TRBD1 (6 bases). Germline V lookup: CDR1 ENHRY, CDR2 SYGVKD. The V gene lost 6 bases and the J gene lost 0 bases, with 17 bases spanning the gap. The CDR3 is 16 amino acids. CDR3 sequence (DNA): TGTGCCATCAGCTCAACAGGGTCGTCGGCTAACTATGGCTACACCTTC. Protein sequence: CAISSTGSSANYGYTF.

The V and J genes are TRBV27 and TRBJ2-7; D perhaps matches TRBD2 (5 bases). The CDR3 loop spans 20 amino acids. CDR1 MNHEY and CDR2 SMNVEV come from the germline V gene (reference sequence). Trimming cost V 1 base and J 6 bases, with 31 bases left between them. In DNA, the CDR3 is TGTGCCAGCAGTTTATGCCCCCGGGGAACCTATCCTACTCCTACGGGCGAGCAGTACTTC. This gives the protein CASSLCPRGTYPTPTGEQYF.

This clonotype was recorded a few times. The CDR3 region is CASSLGTARPTLHF. The CDR3 coding sequence is TGTGCCAGCAGCTTAGGGACAGCGCGCCCCACCCTCCACTTT. This chain connects TRBV7-8 to TRBJ1-6, with D tentatively TRBD1 (6 bases). This CDR3 comprises 14 residues. The germline CDR1 and CDR2 sequences are SGHVS and FQNEAQ. The germline V and J ends were trimmed by 1 base and 14 bases, with 15 bases remaining between them.

This clonotype was observed many times. The chain uses TRBV29-1 and TRBJ1-1; 10 bases agree with TRBD1. V was clipped by 4 bases and J by 3 bases; unmatched bases: 2. In germline, CDR1 is SQVTM, CDR2 ANQGSEA. The CDR3 is made up of 13 amino acids. In DNA, the CDR3 is TGCAGCGTTGCGGGACAGGGGTACACTGAAGCTTTCTTT. Translated: CSVAGQGYTEAFF.

The V call is TRBV29-1, the J call TRBJ2-3; TRBD2 matches at 7 bases. V shed 1 base, J shed 4 bases, and the junction held 8 bases outside the gene matches. In germline, CDR1 is SQVTM, CDR2 ANQGSEA. The CDR3 covers 15 residues. The CDR3 DNA reads as TGCAGCGTTGAAGCATGGGCGGGGGAACCAGATACGCAGTATTTT. Its protein product is CSVEAWAGEPDTQYF.

V gene TRBV7-8 combines with J gene TRBJ1-6; possibly TRBD1 for D (6 bases). V was shortened by 0 bases and J by 9 bases, with 9 bases between the two germline ends. There are 14 residues in the CDR3. The germline V gene encodes CDR1 SGHVS and CDR2 FQNEAQ. The chain's CDR3 is CASSLADRSSPLHF. The CDR3 coding sequence is TGTGCCAGCAGCTTAGCCGACAGGAGTTCACCCCTCCACTTT.